The source of this T cell receptor (beta chain) is a study of T cells in localized non-small cell lung cancer. Findings of the study overall: Adjacent lung held a median around 60 of the top 100 tumor clones. Heterogeneity remains possible because sequencing was limited to only one tumor region. A higher density of T cells in blood coincided with extended overall survival.

Regarding this clone: Antigen specificity is unknown.

Here immunoSEQ multiplex PCR was the method, and the copy in TCRdb shows in-frame clones only, minus some. The sample holds 3,200 or so clones, under 55% seen once. Germline V gene lookup returns CDR1 LNHDA and CDR2 SQIVND (reference sequence). CDR3 length: 13 residues. Trimming at V came to 4 bases and at J to 2 bases, leaving 2 bases not matched to a gene. The sequence came from a woman aged 18 to 55 with stage I lung adenocarcinoma. Sequencing used lymph node tissue, obtained before any cancer treatment. J is TRBJ2-7 and V is TRBV19, with 7 bases identical to TRBD2. The DNA of the CDR3 is TGTGCCAGTAGTAGGGCGGGAGCCTACGAGCAGTACTTC. Residues: CASSRAGAYEQYF.